This T cell receptor beta chain was obtained from a study of blood T cell repertoires in COVID-19. For the study at large: Nucleic acid was either cDNA or gDNA, and it came from T cells, B-cell-depleted T cells, or PBMCs.

Seattle's enrolled individuals joined amid active infection and were then monitored longitudinally. Produced via immunoSEQ multiplex PCR; TCRdb's table is partial and in-frame only. The repertoire includes tens of thousands of clones, approximately 78% of them detected once, and more than 13% sits in the top ten. The source of this sequence is a man aged 60 to 69 with COVID-19, enrolled during active disease. The specimen was peripheral blood.

CDR3 sequence (DNA): TGTGCCAGCAGCACCCCAGCGGGAGGGGAGCTGTTTTTT. Amino acid sequence: CASSTPAGGELFF. This chain links TRBV27 with TRBJ2-2, with 7 bases that match TRBD2. The V segment lost 6 bases and the J segment 8 bases; nucleotides outside the gene matches: 6. Germline V gives CDR1 MNHEY, CDR2 SMNVEV (reference sequence). This CDR3 comprises 13 residues.